This T cell receptor beta chain stems from a study of T-cell memory formation after mild COVID-19. Each CDR3 protein is one row after TCRdb ran MiXCR on the 5' RACE reads. The sample yields more than 250,000 distinct CDR3 sequences, around 15% seen once. The germline gives CDR1 MNHEY, CDR2 SVGAGI. The CDR3 is 14 residues long. V was trimmed by 5 bases and J by 4 bases, leaving 14 bases between them. This TCR derives from a man aged 18 to 29 who had mild COVID-19 (a few samples of this study predate the infection). Cell type and time point are not known. The sequenced sample was PBMCs or a T cell subset sorted from them (not recorded which). The V gene is TRBV6-5, the J gene TRBJ2-5; D is uncertain. The CDR3 spells CASSPTDLLETQYF. The CDR3 DNA follows: TGTGCCAGCAGTCCAACCGATTTATTAGAGACCCAGTACTTC.